This TCR beta chain comes out of a study of T cells after yellow fever vaccination. Study as a whole: Fractions containing few cells were prepared with SMART-Seq v4 Ultra Low Input.

Points from the study as a whole: Clones from primary vaccination mostly reappeared after the booster (less than 98% CD4, just over 85% CD8). Among all clonotypes, a small share was observed in both CD4 and CD8 compartments.

This CDR3 region has 16 residues. The germline V gene encodes CDR1 DFQATT and CDR2 SNEGSKA (reference sequence). Trimming took 4 bases from V and 2 from J; bases not matched to a gene: 13. 5'RACE template switching generated TCR cDNA, adding a universal primer site and UMIs. MiXCR, applied by TCRdb to the 5' RACE reads, yields one record per CDR3 protein. Of about 320,000 distinct CDR3 sequences listed, around 4.5% are singletons. This clonotype was seen many times. What it binds is unknown. This TCR came from a man between 18 and 35 years old who received the YFV17D yellow fever vaccine. The source material was PBMCs, sampled 15 days after the yellow fever booster vaccination. The chain has TRBV20-1 and TRBJ2-7; 8 nucleotides agree with TRBD1. CDR3 loop: CSAILPGTGRTYEQYF. The CDR3 DNA reads TGCAGTGCTATTCTCCCGGGGACAGGTCGAACCTACGAGCAGTACTTC.